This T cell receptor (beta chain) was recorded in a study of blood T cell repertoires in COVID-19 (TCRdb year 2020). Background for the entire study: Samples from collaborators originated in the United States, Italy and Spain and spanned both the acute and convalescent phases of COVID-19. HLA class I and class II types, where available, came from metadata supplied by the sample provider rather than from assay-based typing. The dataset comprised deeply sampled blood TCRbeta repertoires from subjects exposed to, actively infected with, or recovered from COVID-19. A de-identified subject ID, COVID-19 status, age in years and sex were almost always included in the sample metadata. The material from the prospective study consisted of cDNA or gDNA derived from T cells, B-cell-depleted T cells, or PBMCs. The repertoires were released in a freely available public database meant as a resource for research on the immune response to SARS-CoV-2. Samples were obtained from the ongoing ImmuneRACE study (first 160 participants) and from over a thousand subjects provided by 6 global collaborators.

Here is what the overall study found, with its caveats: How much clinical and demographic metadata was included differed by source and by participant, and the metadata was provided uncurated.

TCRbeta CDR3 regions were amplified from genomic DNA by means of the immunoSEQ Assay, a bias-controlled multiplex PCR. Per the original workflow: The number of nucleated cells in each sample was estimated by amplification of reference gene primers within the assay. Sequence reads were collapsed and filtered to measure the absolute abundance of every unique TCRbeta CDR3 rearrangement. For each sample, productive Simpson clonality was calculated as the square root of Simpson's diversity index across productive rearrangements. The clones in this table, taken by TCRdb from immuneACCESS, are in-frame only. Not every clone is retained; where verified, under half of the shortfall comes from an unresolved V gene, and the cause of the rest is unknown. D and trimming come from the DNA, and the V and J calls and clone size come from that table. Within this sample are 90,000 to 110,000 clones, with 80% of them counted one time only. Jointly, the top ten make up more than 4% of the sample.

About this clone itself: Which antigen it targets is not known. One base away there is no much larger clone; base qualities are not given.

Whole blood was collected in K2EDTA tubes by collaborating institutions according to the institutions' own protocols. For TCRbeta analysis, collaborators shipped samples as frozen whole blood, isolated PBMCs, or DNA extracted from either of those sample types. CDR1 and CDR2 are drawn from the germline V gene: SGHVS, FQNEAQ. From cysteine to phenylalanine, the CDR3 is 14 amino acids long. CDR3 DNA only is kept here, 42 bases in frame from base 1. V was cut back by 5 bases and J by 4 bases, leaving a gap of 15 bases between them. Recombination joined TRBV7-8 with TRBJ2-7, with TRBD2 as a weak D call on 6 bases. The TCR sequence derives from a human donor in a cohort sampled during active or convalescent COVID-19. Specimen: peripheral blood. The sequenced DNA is TGTGCCAGCAGCGCTAAGCGCGCGGGGTACGAGCAGTACTTC. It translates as CASSAKRAGYEQYF.